The clone carrying this T cell receptor beta chain appeared a few times. Its matching antigen is unknown. The sample originates from a study of T cell repertoires in cytomegalovirus infection. Study-wide context: CMV infection plus the matching HLA type was flagged by public TCR beta signatures. Study-level results: Identification of carriers of CMV plus the relevant HLA was performed using cumulative public TCR beta family frequency. HLA-C-restricted CMV clonotypes gave the most frequent clonotype in two of eight donors.

TCRdb passed the reads through MiXCR, listing each CDR3 protein once. The sample shows about 310,000 distinct CDR3 sequences, roughly a sixth of them seen only once. Germline V CDR1 and CDR2: MNHNS, SASEGT. CDR3 length: 14 amino acids. With V trimmed by 6 bases and J by 8 bases, 5 bases remained unmatched. The sequence was obtained from a human donor in good health (CMV status not recorded). Some clones in this sample may be carry-over from other donors' samples. The rearrangement uses TRBV6-1 and TRBJ2-1; 12 bases match TRBD1. Sequencing used PBMCs. CDR3 loop: CASSSGQGAYEQFF. Written as DNA, the CDR3 is TGTGCCAGCAGCTCGGGACAGGGGGCCTATGAGCAGTTCTTC.